The rows below give T cell receptor beta chains drawn from one sample of a study of blood T cell repertoires in COVID-19. This table comes from immunoSEQ multiplex PCR, and its TCRdb copy is limited to in-frame clones, with some not included. The sample lists some 240,000 clones; 87% were seen once. The source material was peripheral blood. These TCRs come from a man aged 55-75 years who had recovered from COVID-19. Each CDR3 is given with its conserved first and last residue. A D gene is named only where the DNA matches it firmly. Only part of the rows carry a size: once, few, many, or a class if the clone is expanded.

>-|-|TRBV2|TRBJ2-7
CASSFLISAYEQYF
TGTGCCAGCAGCTTCCTAATAAGCGCCTACGAGCAGTACTTC
>-|-|TRBV3-1/TRBV3-2|TRBJ2-2
CASTPSAGELFF
TGTGCCAGCACCCCCAGTGCCGGGGAGCTGTTTTTT
>few|-|TRBV5-1|TRBJ2-2
CASSSFPRAGELFF
TGCGCCAGCAGCTCGTTTCCCCGTGCCGGGGAGCTGTTTTTT
>-|-|TRBV3-1/TRBV3-2|TRBJ2-4
CASSQGQVVHF
TGTGCCAGCAGCCAAGGACAGGTAGTTCACTTC
>-|-|TRBV19|TRBJ2-7
CASSFAGAYEQYF
TGTGCCAGTAGTTTCGCGGGGGCGTACGAGCAGTACTTC
>-|-|TRBV12-3/TRBV12-4|TRBJ2-2
CASSYTGELFF
TGTGCCAGCAGCTATACCGGGGAGCTGTTTTTT
>-|TRBD1|TRBV10-3|TRBJ2-5
CAISEVRGRSGVQYF
TGTGCCATCAGTGAAGTCAGGGGGCGAAGTGGGGTCCAGTACTTC
>-|TRBD1|TRBV27|TRBJ1-4
CASSLRGGGTTNEKLFF
TGTGCCAGCAGTTTAAGAGGGGGCGGTACAACTAATGAAAAACTGTTTTTT
>-|TRBD1|TRBV7-8|TRBJ1-1
CASSADREAFF
TGTGCCAGCAGCGCGGACAGGGAAGCTTTCTTT
>once|TRBD1|TRBV18|TRBJ1-2
CASSPETGGGYGYTF
TGTGCCAGCTCACCAGAGACAGGGGGCGGCTATGGCTACACCTTC
>-|TRBD1|TRBV6-6|TRBJ1-6
CASSRGGFSYNSPLHF
TGTGCCAGCAGCCGAGGGGGCTTCTCCTATAATTCACCCCTCCACTTT
>-|TRBD2|TRBV5-6|TRBJ2-3
CASSQAGLVIGRDTQYF
TGTGCCAGCAGCCAAGCGGGACTAGTCATAGGTCGGGATACGCAGTATTTT
>-|-|TRBV19|TRBJ1-4
CASSSRGNEKLFF
TGTGCCAGTAGTAGCAGGGGTAATGAAAAACTGTTTTTT
>-|TRBD1|TRBV19|TRBJ2-2
CASSIDGKPTGARTGELFF
TGTGCCAGTAGTATAGACGGAAAACCGACAGGGGCTCGCACCGGGGAGCTGTTTTTT
>-|TRBD1|TRBV18|TRBJ2-7
CASSRGPDRGNYEQYF
TGTGCCAGCTCACGGGGACCGGACAGGGGGAACTACGAGCAGTACTTC
>-|-|TRBV3-1/TRBV3-2|TRBJ1-1
CASSHGGVWTEAFF
TGTGCCAGCAGCCATGGGGGGGTTTGGACTGAAGCTTTCTTT
>few|-|TRBV11-2|TRBJ2-1
CASSLRPNNEQFF
TGTGCCAGCAGCTTGAGGCCAAACAATGAGCAGTTCTTC
>-|TRBD1|TRBV20-1|TRBJ1-5
CSASGQGGNQPQHF
TGCAGTGCTAGTGGACAGGGGGGCAATCAGCCCCAGCATTTT
>-|-|TRBV28|TRBJ2-7
CASSPSPDTKEQYF
TGTGCCAGCAGCCCTTCTCCGGACACCAAAGAGCAGTACTTC
>-|-|TRBV11-2|TRBJ2-3
CASSLVPAEDTQYF
TGTGCCAGCAGCTTAGTTCCAGCGGAAGATACGCAGTATTTT
>-|-|TRBV20-1|TRBJ1-2
CSARVAYGYTF
TGCAGTGCTAGAGTGGCCTATGGCTACACCTTC
>-|-|TRBV20-1|TRBJ1-2
CSASGQTDGYTF
TGCAGTGCTAGTGGACAGACAGATGGCTACACCTTC
>once|-|TRBV11-2|TRBJ2-3
CASSPPGLSPHTDTQYF
TGTGCCAGCAGCCCCCCCGGACTATCGCCCCACACAGATACGCAGTATTTT
>few|-|TRBV24-1|TRBJ2-7
CATSDHTARGSYEQYF
TGTGCCACCAGTGATCACACAGCCCGGGGGTCCTACGAGCAGTACTTC
>once|TRBD1|TRBV7-9|TRBJ2-2
CASSAGGGNTGELFF
TGTGCCAGCAGCGCAGGGGGTGGAAACACCGGGGAGCTGTTTTTT
>few|-|TRBV5-1|TRBJ2-4
CASSLYDGGNIQYF
TGCGCCAGCAGCCTCTACGACGGGGGAAACATTCAGTACTTC
>-|-|TRBV20-1|TRBJ1-4
CSASHHEKLFF
TGCAGTGCTTCCCATCATGAAAAACTGTTTTTT
>many|TRBD1|TRBV18|TRBJ2-7
CASSPGQGDDEQYF
TGTGCCAGCTCACCAGGACAGGGGGACGACGAGCAGTACTTC
>once|TRBD2|TRBV15|TRBJ2-3
CATSRATSGGGDTQYF
TGTGCCACCAGCAGAGCCACTAGCGGGGGCGGGGATACGCAGTATTTT
>-|-|TRBV27|TRBJ1-6
CASSFITGSNSPLHF
TGTGCCAGCAGTTTCATAACAGGGAGTAATTCACCCCTCCACTTT
>few|-|TRBV5-1|TRBJ2-7
CASSLSRREQYF
TGCGCCAGCAGCTTATCCAGGAGGGAGCAGTACTTC
>-|TRBD1|TRBV28|TRBJ2-7
CASSWTGASYEQYF
TGTGCCAGCAGTTGGACAGGGGCCTCCTACGAGCAGTACTTC
>once|-|TRBV18|TRBJ2-2
CASSPFIRGDTGELFF
TGTGCCAGCTCACCATTTATCAGGGGGGACACCGGGGAGCTGTTTTTT
>-|-|TRBV6-1|TRBJ1-5
CASSEAGGLDQPQHF
TGTGCCAGCAGTGAAGCCGGGGGATTAGATCAGCCCCAGCATTTT
>-|-|TRBV12-3/TRBV12-4|TRBJ1-5
CASSWGGRQPQHF
TGTGCCAGCAGCTGGGGGGGACGCCAGCCCCAGCATTTT